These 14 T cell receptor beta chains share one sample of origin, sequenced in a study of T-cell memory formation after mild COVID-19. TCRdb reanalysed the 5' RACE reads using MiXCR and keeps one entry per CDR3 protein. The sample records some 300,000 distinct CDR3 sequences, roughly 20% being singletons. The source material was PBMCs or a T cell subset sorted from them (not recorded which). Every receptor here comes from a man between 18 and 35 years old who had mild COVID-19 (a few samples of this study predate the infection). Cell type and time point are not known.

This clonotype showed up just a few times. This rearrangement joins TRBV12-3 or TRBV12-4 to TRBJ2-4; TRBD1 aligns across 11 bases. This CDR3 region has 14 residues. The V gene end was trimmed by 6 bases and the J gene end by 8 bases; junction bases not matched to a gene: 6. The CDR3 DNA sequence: TGTGCCAGCAGACGGACAGGGGGCTTGGACATTCAGTACTTC. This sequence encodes CASRRTGGLDIQYF.

DNA of the CDR3: TGCGCCAGCAGCCCCGGGACAGCGACCTCAGATACGCAGTATTTT. Protein product: CASSPGTATSDTQYF. The chain uses TRBV5-1 and TRBJ2-3, with 7 positions matching TRBD1. V trimming: 4 bases; J trimming: 4 bases; junction bases outside the gene matches: 9. Germline CDR1 SGHRS, CDR2 YFSETQ. The CDR3 is made up of 15 amino acids.

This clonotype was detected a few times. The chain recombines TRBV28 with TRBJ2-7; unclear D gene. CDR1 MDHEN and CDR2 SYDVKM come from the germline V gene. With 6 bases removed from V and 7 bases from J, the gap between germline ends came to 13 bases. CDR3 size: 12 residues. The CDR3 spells CASSPRRSEQYF. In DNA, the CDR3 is TGTGCCAGCAGCCCCCGACGGTCTGAGCAGTACTTC.

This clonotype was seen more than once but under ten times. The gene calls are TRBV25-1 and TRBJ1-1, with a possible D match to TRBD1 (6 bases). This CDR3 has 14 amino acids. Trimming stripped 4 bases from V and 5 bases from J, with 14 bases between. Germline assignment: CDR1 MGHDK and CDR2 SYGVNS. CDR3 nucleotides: TGTGCCAGCAGTGGGCAGGGGATGAGGACTGAAGCTTTCTTT. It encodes CASSGQGMRTEAFF.

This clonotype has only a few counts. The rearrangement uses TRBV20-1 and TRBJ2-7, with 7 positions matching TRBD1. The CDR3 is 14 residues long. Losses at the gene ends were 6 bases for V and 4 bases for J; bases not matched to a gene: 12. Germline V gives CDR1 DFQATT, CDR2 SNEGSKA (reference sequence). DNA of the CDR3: TGCAGTGCACAATACCGGGACAGCAGTTACGAGCAGTACTTC. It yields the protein CSAQYRDSSYEQYF.

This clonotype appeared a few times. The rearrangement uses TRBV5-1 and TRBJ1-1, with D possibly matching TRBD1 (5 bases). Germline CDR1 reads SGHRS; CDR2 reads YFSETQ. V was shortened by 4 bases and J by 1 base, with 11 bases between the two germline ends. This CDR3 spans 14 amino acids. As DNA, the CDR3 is TGCGCCAGCAGCCAAGGGGCGGGGAACACTGAAGCTTTCTTT. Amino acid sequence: CASSQGAGNTEAFF.

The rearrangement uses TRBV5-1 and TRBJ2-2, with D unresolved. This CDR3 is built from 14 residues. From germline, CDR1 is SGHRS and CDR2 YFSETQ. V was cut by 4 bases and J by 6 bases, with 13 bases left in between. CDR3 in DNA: TGCGCCAGCAGCATGGAAGGCCTTCCCGGGGAGCTGTTTTTT. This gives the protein CASSMEGLPGELFF.

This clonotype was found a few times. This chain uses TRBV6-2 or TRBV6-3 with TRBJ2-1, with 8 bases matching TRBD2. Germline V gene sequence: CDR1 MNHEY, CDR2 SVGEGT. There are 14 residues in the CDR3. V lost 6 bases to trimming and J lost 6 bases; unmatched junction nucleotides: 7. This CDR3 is CASRGTSFSNEQFF. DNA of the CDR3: TGTGCCAGCAGGGGGACTAGTTTCTCCAATGAGCAGTTCTTC.

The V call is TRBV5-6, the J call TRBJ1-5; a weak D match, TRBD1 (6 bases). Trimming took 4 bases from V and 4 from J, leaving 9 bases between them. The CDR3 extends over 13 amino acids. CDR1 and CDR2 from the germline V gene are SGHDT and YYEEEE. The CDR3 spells CASSTGRNQPQHF. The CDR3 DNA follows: TGTGCCAGCAGCACAGGGAGAAATCAGCCCCAGCATTTT.

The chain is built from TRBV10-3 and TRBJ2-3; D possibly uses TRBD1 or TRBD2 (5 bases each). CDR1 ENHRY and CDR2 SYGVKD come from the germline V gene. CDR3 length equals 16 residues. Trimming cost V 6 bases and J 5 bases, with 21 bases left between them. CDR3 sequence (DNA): TGTGCCATCAGGAAGGGGACCGTCGTTTCGGAAGATACGCAGTATTTT. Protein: CAIRKGTVVSEDTQYF.

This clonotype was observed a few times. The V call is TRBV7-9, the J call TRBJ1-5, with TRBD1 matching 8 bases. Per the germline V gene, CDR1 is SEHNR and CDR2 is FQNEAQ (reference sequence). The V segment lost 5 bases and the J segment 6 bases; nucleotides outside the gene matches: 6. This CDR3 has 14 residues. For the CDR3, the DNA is TGTGCCAGCAGCCGGGCAGGGGGCGGTCAGCCCCAGCATTTT. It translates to CASSRAGGGQPQHF.

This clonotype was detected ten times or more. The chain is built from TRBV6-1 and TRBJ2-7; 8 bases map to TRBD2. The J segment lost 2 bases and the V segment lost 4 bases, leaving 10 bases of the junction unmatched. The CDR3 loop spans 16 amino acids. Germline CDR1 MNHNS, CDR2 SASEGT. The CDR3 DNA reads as TGTGCCAGCAGTGGCCCCCCGGGAGGGATGCCCTACGAGCAGTACGTC. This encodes CASSGPPGGMPYEQYV.

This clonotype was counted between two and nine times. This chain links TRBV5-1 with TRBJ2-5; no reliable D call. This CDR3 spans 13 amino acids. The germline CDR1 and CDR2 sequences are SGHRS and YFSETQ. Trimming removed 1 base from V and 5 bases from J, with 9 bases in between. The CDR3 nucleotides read TGCGCCAGCAGCTTGCACAGTCGGGAGACCCAGTACTTC. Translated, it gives CASSLHSRETQYF.

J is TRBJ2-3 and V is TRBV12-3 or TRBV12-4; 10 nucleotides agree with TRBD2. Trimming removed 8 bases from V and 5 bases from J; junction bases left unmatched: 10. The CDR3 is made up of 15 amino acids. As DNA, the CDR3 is TGTGCCAGCGGATCTAGCGGGGGCCGGGGAGATACGCAGTATTTT. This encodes CASGSSGGRGDTQYF.